Below, 2 T cell receptor delta chains from the same sample are listed, as sequenced in a study of gamma-delta T cells after stem cell transplantation. TCRdb re-processed the RT-PCR reads via CATT. The sample contains around 13,000 delta-chain clones, approximately 32% of which appear only once. Sequenced sample: gamma-delta T cells. The receptor set was obtained from a human donor. It is not recorded whose cells these are; they may come from a transplant donor.

This clone was observed a handful of times. Other DNA variants within this sample encode the same CDR3. This chain links TRDV1 with TRDJ1; TRDD3 is a possible D gene (6 bases). This CDR3 has 21 residues. Germline CDR1 is TSWWSYY and CDR2 is QGS. The germline V and J ends were trimmed by 1 base and 0 bases, with 27 bases remaining between them. The CDR3 is CALGEPDSIGTGLLYTDKLIF. For the CDR3, the DNA is TGTGCTCTTGGGGAACCTGATTCCATCGGTACTGGGCTCTTATACACCGATAAACTCATCTTT.

As DNA, the CDR3 is TGTGCTCTCCAGTGGGATACTCGGCCCGCTTTGACAGCACAACTCTTCTTT. This encodes CALQWDTRPALTAQLFF. This chain joins TRDV1 and TRDJ2; 7 bases line up with TRDD3. The CDR3 has 17 residues. V gave up 9 bases and J gave up 0 bases; unmatched junction bases: 13. Per germline, CDR1 TSWWSYY and CDR2 QGS.